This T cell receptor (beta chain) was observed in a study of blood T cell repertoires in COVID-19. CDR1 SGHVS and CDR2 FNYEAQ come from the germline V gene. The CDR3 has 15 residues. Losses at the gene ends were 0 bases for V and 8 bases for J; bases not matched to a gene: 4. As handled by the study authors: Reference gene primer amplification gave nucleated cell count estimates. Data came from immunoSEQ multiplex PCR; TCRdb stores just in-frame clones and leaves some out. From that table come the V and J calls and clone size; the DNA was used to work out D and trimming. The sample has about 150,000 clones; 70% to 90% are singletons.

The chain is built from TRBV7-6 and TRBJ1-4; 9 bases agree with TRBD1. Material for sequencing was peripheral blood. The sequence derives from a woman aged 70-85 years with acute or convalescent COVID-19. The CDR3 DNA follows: TGTGCCAGCAGCTTAGCCGACAGGGGGGTCGAAAAACTGTTTTTT. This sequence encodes CASSLADRGVEKLFF.